A single sample gave rise to the 10 T cell receptor beta chains below, sequenced in a study of shared clonotypes between healthy human individuals. Sequenced by immunoSEQ multiplex PCR; TCRdb stores in-frame clones only, minus some. The sample has about 2.1 million clones, roughly 95% seen once. Selected positively for CCR7 and CD45RO-negative, naive CD8 cells excluded terminally differentiated effector memory CD45RA+ cells. Material for sequencing was naive CD8+ T cells from PBMCs. The receptors here all came from a man aged 18 to 29 in good health. Some clones in this sample may be carry-over from other donors' samples.

The gene calls are TRBV7-9 and TRBJ2-7, with a possible D match to TRBD2 (6 bases). There are 15 residues in the CDR3. Trimming took off 7 bases at V and 5 bases at J, with 21 bases between the two ends. Germline assignment: CDR1 SEHNR and CDR2 FQNEAQ (reference sequence). The CDR3 nucleotides read TGTGCCAGCACCTCCACCGGGAGCCGAACCCACGAGCAGTACTTC. It specifies CASTSTGSRTHEQYF.

This clone turned up a few times. The chain carries TRBV29-1 and TRBJ1-5, with a tentative D call TRBD1 (6 bases). Trimming took 6 bases from V and 9 from J, leaving 18 bases between them. The CDR3 sequence is 13 residues long. Germline V lookup: CDR1 SQVTM, CDR2 ANQGSEA. In DNA form, the CDR3 reads TGCAGCGTCATGACAGGCTACGGAGGGCCCCAGCATTTT. Protein: CSVMTGYGGPQHF.

The chain uses TRBV6-6 and TRBJ1-5; 9 nucleotides agree with TRBD1. CDR1 is MNHNY and CDR2 is SVGAGI in the germline V gene (reference sequence). The CDR3 is 14 amino acids. J gave up 7 bases and V 6 bases, and 7 bases lay outside the gene matches. The CDR3 reads CASRSGTGIQPQHF. DNA of the CDR3: TGTGCCAGCAGATCCGGGACAGGGATACAGCCCCAGCATTTT.

Points on this clone: Other DNA sequences from this sample encode an identical CDR3 as well. This chain joins TRBV9 and TRBJ2-7; D call uncertain. From germline, CDR1 is SGDLS and CDR2 YYNGEE. This CDR3 has 14 amino acids. Trimming cost V 0 bases and J 2 bases, with 9 bases left between them. As DNA, the CDR3 is TGTGCCAGCAGCGTAGGACTGGCAACCTACGAGCAGTACTTC. Amino acid sequence: CASSVGLATYEQYF.

The rearrangement links TRBV4-2 to TRBJ1-1; D is unclear. CDR1 and CDR2 from the germline V gene are LGHNA and YNFKEQ. V was cut by 4 bases and J by 7 bases, with 16 bases left in between. This CDR3 contains 14 residues. DNA of the CDR3: TGTGCCAGCAGCCCAGCCGGTGGGCTTATTGAAGCTTTCTTT. Its translation is CASSPAGGLIEAFF.

The chain is built from TRBV27 and TRBJ2-7; D might be TRBD1 (6 bases). V shed 5 bases and J shed 3 bases, with 17 bases lying between them. The CDR3 contains 15 residues. The germline V gene has CDR1 MNHEY and CDR2 SMNVEV (reference sequence). The chain's CDR3 is CASSPNRVTYYEQYF. CDR3 coding DNA: TGTGCCAGCAGTCCCAACAGGGTTACCTACTACGAGCAGTACTTC.

The rearrangement joins TRBV11-2 to TRBJ2-1, with 7 bases identical to TRBD1. CDR3 length: 15 residues. Trimming cost V 1 base and J 6 bases; bases outside gene matches: 6. Germline V gene lookup returns CDR1 SGHAT and CDR2 FQNNGV. The CDR3 loop reads CASSLGRQGSNEQFF. DNA for the CDR3: TGTGCCAGCAGCTTAGGGCGACAGGGCAGCAATGAGCAGTTCTTC.

This chain joins TRBV7-8 and TRBJ1-1; D not certain. The CDR3 covers 15 residues. The germline V and J ends were trimmed by 2 bases and 6 bases, with 16 bases remaining between them. Germline CDR1 SGHVS, CDR2 FQNEAQ. CDR3 in amino acids: CASSLMFWNYPEAFF. The CDR3 DNA is TGTGCCAGCAGCTTAATGTTCTGGAATTACCCTGAAGCTTTCTTT. The whole variable domain, filled in from reference TRBV7-8 and TRBJ1-1, reads GAGVSQSPRYKVAKRGQDVALRCDPISGHVSLFWYQQALGQGPEFLTYFQNEAQLDKSGLPSDRFFAERPEGSVSTLKIQRTQQEDSAVYLCASSLMFWNYPEAFFGQGTRLTVV.

This clone was seen just once. The chain combines TRBV27 with TRBJ2-7, with 8 nucleotides matching TRBD2. Losses at the gene ends were 5 bases for V and 3 bases for J; bases not matched to a gene: 9. Germline assignment: CDR1 MNHEY and CDR2 SMNVEV (reference sequence). This CDR3 spans 15 amino acids. In DNA form, the CDR3 reads TGTGCCAGCAGTGAGAAGCGGGAGCACTACTACGAGCAGTACTTC. Encoded protein: CASSEKREHYYEQYF.

The chain couples TRBV6-5 to TRBJ2-7; maybe TRBD2 (5 bases). Trimming took off 6 bases at V and 7 bases at J, with 19 bases between the two ends. This CDR3 spans 14 amino acids. Germline lookup yields CDR1 MNHEY and CDR2 SVGAGI. The chain's CDR3 is CASRKRRPGWEQYF. The DNA for the CDR3 is TGTGCCAGCAGAAAACGTCGCCCGGGGTGGGAGCAGTACTTC.